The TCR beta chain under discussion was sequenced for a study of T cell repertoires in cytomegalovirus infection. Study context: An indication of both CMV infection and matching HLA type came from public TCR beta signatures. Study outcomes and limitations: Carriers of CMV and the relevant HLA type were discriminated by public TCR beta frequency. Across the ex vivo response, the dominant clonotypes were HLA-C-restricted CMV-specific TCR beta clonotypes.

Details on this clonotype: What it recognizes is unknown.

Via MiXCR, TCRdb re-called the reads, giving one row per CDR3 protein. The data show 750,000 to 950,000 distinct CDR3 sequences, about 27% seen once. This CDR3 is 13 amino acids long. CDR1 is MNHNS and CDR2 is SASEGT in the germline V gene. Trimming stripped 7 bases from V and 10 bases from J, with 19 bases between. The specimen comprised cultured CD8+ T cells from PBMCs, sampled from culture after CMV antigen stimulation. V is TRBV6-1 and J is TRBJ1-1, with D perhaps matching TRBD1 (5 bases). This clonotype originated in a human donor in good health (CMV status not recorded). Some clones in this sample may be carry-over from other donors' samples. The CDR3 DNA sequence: TGTGCCAGCACGGACACCAACCAGGGAGGAGCTTTCTTT. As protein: CASTDTNQGGAFF.